Listed here is a single T cell receptor beta chain. The V gene end was trimmed by 4 bases and the J gene end by 0 bases; junction bases not matched to a gene: 8. Looked up from germline, CDR1 is SGHRS and CDR2 is YFSETQ. There are 16 residues in the CDR3. This table comes from immunoSEQ multiplex PCR, and its TCRdb copy is limited to in-frame clones, with some not included. The sample carries about 140,000 clones, around 81% recorded once. This entry belongs to a study of blood T cell repertoires in COVID-19. The sequencing input was peripheral blood. The source is a human donor in a cohort sampled during active COVID-19. The rearrangement uses TRBV5-1 and TRBJ2-7, with 9 bases aligning to TRBD2. CDR3 DNA sequence: TGCGCCAGCAGCCTGACAGCGGGAGGCTCCTCCTACGAGCAGTACTTC. Residues: CASSLTAGGSSYEQYF. Supplemented by reference TRBV5-1 and TRBJ2-7, the full variable domain reads KAGVTQTPRYLIKTRGQQVTLSCSPISGHRSVSWYQQTPGQGLQFLFEYFSETQRNKGNFPGRFSGRQFSNSRSEMNVSTLELGDSALYLCASSLTAGGSSYEQYFGPGTRLTVT.